The rows below give T cell receptor beta chains drawn from one sample of a study of neurological immune-mediated disorders. TCRdb fed the 5' RACE reads into MiXCR, producing one record per CDR3 protein. The profile covers 75,000 to 80,000 distinct CDR3 sequences, with 4.5% to 6.5% appearing a single time and roughly 2.2% taken by the ten largest. Sequenced input: PBMCs. The receptors originated from a woman in her 30s with multiple sclerosis. Both conserved end residues are trimmed from each CDR3. Some rows mark clone size as missing; the rest say once, few, many or name a class of expanded clone.

v_call: TRBV28
j_call: TRBJ2-1
clone_size: NA
cdr3_aa: ASSNGQGGLYNEQF

v_call: TRBV5-1
j_call: TRBJ2-1
clone_size: many
cdr3_aa: ASKRIGYNEQF

v_call: TRBV10-3
j_call: TRBJ2-5
clone_size: few
cdr3_aa: AISAEARETQY

v_call: TRBV20-1
j_call: TRBJ1-6
clone_size: NA
cdr3_aa: SAEGQDYNSPLH

v_call: TRBV28
j_call: TRBJ1-1
clone_size: many
cdr3_aa: ASSSRLGGRGPEAF

v_call: TRBV27
j_call: TRBJ1-1
clone_size: NA
cdr3_aa: ASSSLLNTEAF

v_call: TRBV20-1
j_call: TRBJ2-5
clone_size: NA
cdr3_aa: SANYWGLAGGPGYQETQY

v_call: TRBV5-1
j_call: TRBJ2-2
clone_size: many
cdr3_aa: ASSPGFIPTPTGELF

v_call: TRBV5-6
j_call: TRBJ1-1
clone_size: NA
cdr3_aa: ASSISGEAF

v_call: TRBV5-5
j_call: TRBJ2-1
clone_size: many
cdr3_aa: ASSLQLAGVGEQF

v_call: TRBV6-5
j_call: TRBJ1-5
clone_size: many
cdr3_aa: ASSSTGGRNQPQH

v_call: TRBV28
j_call: TRBJ2-2
clone_size: many
cdr3_aa: ASTAGAGELF

v_call: TRBV20-1
j_call: TRBJ1-6
clone_size: many
cdr3_aa: SAATGDNSPLH

v_call: TRBV5-1
j_call: TRBJ2-1
clone_size: many
cdr3_aa: ASSLISPGGRDEQF

v_call: TRBV20-1
j_call: TRBJ2-3
clone_size: many
cdr3_aa: SATDRENTQY

v_call: TRBV13
j_call: TRBJ2-3
clone_size: many
cdr3_aa: ASSFSSFSTDTQY

v_call: TRBV5-1
j_call: TRBJ2-5
clone_size: many
cdr3_aa: ASSLGLTSGEETQY

v_call: TRBV14
j_call: TRBJ2-5
clone_size: once
cdr3_aa: ASSQAQQGPGETQY

v_call: TRBV5-1
j_call: TRBJ2-5
clone_size: many
cdr3_aa: ASSQNQETQY

v_call: TRBV18
j_call: TRBJ2-2
clone_size: many
cdr3_aa: ASSLRGLAGNTGELF

v_call: TRBV7-6
j_call: TRBJ2-2
clone_size: NA
cdr3_aa: ASSLGNEGGELF

v_call: TRBV12-3/TRBV12-4
j_call: TRBJ2-2
clone_size: many
cdr3_aa: ASSLDPGARTGELF

v_call: TRBV20-1
j_call: TRBJ1-2
clone_size: many
cdr3_aa: SARRQGANYGYT

v_call: TRBV20-1
j_call: TRBJ1-2
clone_size: many
cdr3_aa: SARDQGLHYGYT

v_call: TRBV5-1
j_call: TRBJ2-3
clone_size: many
cdr3_aa: ASSRRASGGGRDTQY

v_call: TRBV14
j_call: TRBJ2-2
clone_size: many
cdr3_aa: ASSQGSRPLVTGELF

v_call: TRBV5-1
j_call: TRBJ1-1
clone_size: many
cdr3_aa: ASSLGGDTEAF